One and the same sample provided the 18 T cell receptor beta chains below, sequenced in a study of CD8 T cells in ankylosing spondylitis. TCRdb analysed the 5' RACE reads with MiXCR anew, one entry per CDR3 protein. The table includes more than 200,000 distinct CDR3 sequences, around 25% detected once. The sequenced sample was blood, either unsorted or a sorted T cell fraction (not recorded which). The receptor source for this set is a male donor with ankylosing spondylitis or in good health (not recorded which).

The rearrangement joins TRBV10-3 to TRBJ2-5, with D tentatively TRBD1 (6 bases). From germline, CDR1 is ENHRY and CDR2 SYGVKD. V lost 6 bases and J 1 base, leaving 9 bases between the germline ends. This CDR3 region has 13 residues. The CDR3 bases are TGTGCCATCAGGGGGGCAGTCCAAGAGACCCAGTACTTC. It is translated as CAIRGAVQETQYF.

The chain combines TRBV11-2 with TRBJ2-1; TRBD1 is a possible D gene (7 bases). CDR1 and CDR2 from the germline V gene are SGHAT and FQNNGV. The V and J ends lost 1 base and 8 bases respectively, with 18 bases between them. The CDR3 has 16 residues. The CDR3 is CASSLVRGRGGDEQFF. Here the CDR3 DNA reads TGTGCCAGCAGCTTAGTTAGGGGGCGGGGCGGCGATGAGCAGTTCTTC. Looking up the rest from reference TRBV11-2 and TRBJ2-1 gives the full variable domain: EAGVAQSPRYKIIEKRQSVAFWCNPISGHATLYWYQQILGQGPKLLIQFQNNGVVDDSQLPKDRFSAERLKGVDSTLKIQPAKLEDSAVYLCASSLVRGRGGDEQFFGPGTRLTVL.

This clonotype was detected ten times or more. V gene TRBV12-3 or TRBV12-4 combines with J gene TRBJ2-3, with 10 nucleotides matching TRBD2. The V segment lost 6 bases and the J segment 6 bases; nucleotides outside the gene matches: 6. The CDR3 has 14 amino acids. DNA for the CDR3: TGTGCCAGCAGCCCTAGCGGGGGATCGGATACGCAGTATTTT. This codes for CASSPSGGSDTQYF.

This clonotype was counted many times. J is TRBJ2-1 and V is TRBV29-1; 10 bases line up with TRBD2. The CDR3 consists of 17 residues. V shed 6 bases and J 4 bases; nucleotides not matched to a gene: 15. Germline V lookup: CDR1 SQVTM, CDR2 ANQGSEA. CDR3 bases: TGCAGCGTGCCACTCGGGGGAGCGGGGGGGCTATACAATGAGCAGTTCTTC. This codes for CSVPLGGAGGLYNEQFF.

In its sample, this clonotype was seen a few times. This chain uses TRBV7-2 with TRBJ2-3, with 7 bases fitting TRBD2. This CDR3 comprises 11 residues. CDR1 is SGHTA and CDR2 is FQGNSA in the germline V gene. J lost 12 bases, V lost 2 bases, and 2 bases had no gene match. The CDR3 region is CASSLTGGQYF. CDR3 in DNA: TGTGCCAGCAGCTTAACGGGGGGTCAGTATTTT.

This clonotype was seen a few times. V gene TRBV20-1 combines with J gene TRBJ2-2; 10 bases fit TRBD1. The germline gives CDR1 DFQATT, CDR2 SNEGSKA (reference sequence). Trimming cost V 3 bases and J 5 bases; bases outside gene matches: 15. The CDR3 spans 18 residues. The CDR3 DNA sequence: TGCAGTGCTAGCAAACACGGGACAGGGGTCTTACGGACCGGGGAGCTGTTTTTT. Its translation is CSASKHGTGVLRTGELFF.

V is TRBV28 and J is TRBJ2-1, with a possible D match to TRBD2 (6 bases). The germline V gene encodes CDR1 MDHEN and CDR2 SYDVKM. Trimming left V 5 bases short and J 8 bases short, with 13 bases between. The CDR3 runs 13 residues. This CDR3 is CASSNGGWDEQFF. CDR3 in DNA: TGTGCCAGCAGTAACGGAGGGTGGGATGAGCAGTTCTTC.

Only a few counts were recorded for this clonotype. The chain couples TRBV20-1 to TRBJ2-5; a weak D match, TRBD1 (6 bases). The CDR3 spans 13 residues. Per germline, CDR1 DFQATT and CDR2 SNEGSKA (reference sequence). V gave up 6 bases and J gave up 4 bases, with 15 bases separating them. CDR3 sequence reads: CSAPGQSRETQYF. CDR3 sequence (DNA): TGCAGTGCCCCGGGACAATCGCGAGAGACCCAGTACTTC.

This sequence joins TRBV29-1 and TRBJ2-2; D ambiguous. V was cut by 0 bases and J by 5 bases, with 4 bases left in between. This CDR3 has 12 residues. Germline V CDR1 and CDR2: SQVTM, ANQGSEA. This chain's CDR3 is CSVEDGTGELFF. In nucleotides, the CDR3 is TGCAGCGTTGAAGATGGGACCGGGGAGCTGTTTTTT.

This clonotype was recorded at least ten times. The chain carries TRBV7-8 and TRBJ2-1, with 9 positions matching TRBD1. J lost 4 bases, V lost 3 bases, and 13 bases had no gene match. Germline V gene lookup returns CDR1 SGHVS and CDR2 FQNEAQ. This CDR3 is 18 amino acids long. The CDR3 here is CASSLTPTGTGRYNEQFF. For the CDR3, the DNA is TGTGCCAGCAGCTTGACACCCACCGGGACAGGGAGATACAATGAGCAGTTCTTC.

This clonotype occurred many times. The gene calls are TRBV5-1 and TRBJ2-7; the D is unclear. V gave up 4 bases and J gave up 3 bases, with 8 bases separating them. The CDR3 has 12 amino acids. Germline V gives CDR1 SGHRS, CDR2 YFSETQ. As DNA, the CDR3 is TGCGCCAGCAGCGAGGATTTCTACGAGCAGTACTTC. This translates into CASSEDFYEQYF.

V usage is TRBV20-1 and J usage is TRBJ1-5; D is unresolved. Germline CDR1 reads DFQATT; CDR2 reads SNEGSKA (reference sequence). Trimming removed 1 base from V and 2 bases from J, with 12 bases in between. CDR3 length: 15 amino acids. The CDR3 DNA reads TGCAGTGCTAGAGTGTCGGGGATTGGCAATCAGCCCCAGCATTTT. It yields the protein CSARVSGIGNQPQHF.

The V and J genes are TRBV5-1 and TRBJ2-1; 7 bases fit TRBD2. This CDR3 is 15 amino acids long. Germline V gives CDR1 SGHRS, CDR2 YFSETQ. V trimming: 0 bases; J trimming: 7 bases; junction bases outside the gene matches: 7. The CDR3 region is CASSLDPTSVNEQFF. CDR3 DNA sequence: TGCGCCAGCAGCTTGGATCCCACTAGCGTAAATGAGCAGTTCTTC.

In this sample, this clonotype turned up many times. The gene calls are TRBV12-3 or TRBV12-4 and TRBJ2-3, with D unclear. The CDR3 covers 13 residues. Trimming left V 4 bases short and J 2 bases short, with 7 bases between. CDR3 bases: TGTGCCAGCAGTTCCGCGGACACAGATACGCAGTATTTT. This codes for CASSSADTDTQYF.

This chain connects TRBV23-1 to TRBJ2-5; the D is unclear. TRBV23-1 is an open reading frame, and its role is uncertain. The CDR3 contains 12 residues. Trimming stripped 0 bases from V and 3 bases from J, with 2 bases between. CDR3 in DNA: TGCGCCAGCAGTCAATCGAAAGAGACCCAGTACTTC. It encodes CASSQSKETQYF.

This clonotype was counted ten times or more. This chain connects TRBV28 to TRBJ2-1; tentative D call: TRBD2 (6 bases). Germline lookup yields CDR1 MDHEN and CDR2 SYDVKM. The CDR3 has 14 amino acids. Trimming took off 5 bases at V and 9 bases at J, with 17 bases between the two ends. The CDR3 nucleotides are TGTGCCAGCAGTACCCTACCCGGGACTCGTGAGCAGTTCTTC. As protein: CASSTLPGTREQFF. Using reference TRBV28 and TRBJ2-1 for the parts outside the CDR3, the full variable domain is DVKVTQSSRYLVKRTGEKVFLECVQDMDHENMFWYRQDPGLGLRLIYFSYDVKMKEKGDIPEGYSVSREKKERFSLILESASTNQTSMYLCASSTLPGTREQFFGPGTRLTVL.

The table lists this clonotype with a few counts. V and J are TRBV20-1 and TRBJ2-1; D ambiguous. The CDR3 contains 13 residues. CDR1 is DFQATT and CDR2 is SNEGSKA in the germline V gene (reference sequence). V was trimmed by 4 bases and J by 5 bases, leaving 12 bases between them. The DNA of the CDR3 is TGCAGTGCTACCAGCCCTCCTAACAATGAGCAGTTCTTC. Translation gives CSATSPPNNEQFF.

The rearrangement joins TRBV5-1 to TRBJ1-2, with TRBD1 as a possible D gene (6 bases). V was trimmed by 5 bases and J by 2 bases, leaving 16 bases between them. Germline CDR1 is SGHRS and CDR2 is YFSETQ. The CDR3 loop spans 15 amino acids. This chain's CDR3 is CASRTMGGRNYGYTF. The CDR3 DNA sequence: TGCGCCAGCAGGACAATGGGGGGGCGCAACTATGGCTACACCTTC.